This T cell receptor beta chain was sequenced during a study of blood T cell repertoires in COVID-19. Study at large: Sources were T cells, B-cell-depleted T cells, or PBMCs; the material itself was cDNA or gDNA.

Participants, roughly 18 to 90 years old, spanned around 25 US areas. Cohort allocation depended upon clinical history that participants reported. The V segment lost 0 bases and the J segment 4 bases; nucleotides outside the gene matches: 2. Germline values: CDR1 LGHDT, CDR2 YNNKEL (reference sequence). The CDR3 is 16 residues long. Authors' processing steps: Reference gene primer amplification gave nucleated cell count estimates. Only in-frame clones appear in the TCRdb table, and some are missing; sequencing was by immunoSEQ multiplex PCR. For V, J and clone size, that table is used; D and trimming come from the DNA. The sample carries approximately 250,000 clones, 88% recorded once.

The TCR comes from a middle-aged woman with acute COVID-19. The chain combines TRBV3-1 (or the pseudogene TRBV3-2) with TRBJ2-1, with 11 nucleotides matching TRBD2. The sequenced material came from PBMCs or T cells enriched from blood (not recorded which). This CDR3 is CASSQDSGRAYNEQFF. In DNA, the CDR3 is TGTGCCAGCAGCCAAGATAGCGGGAGGGCGTACAATGAGCAGTTCTTC.